This T cell receptor (beta chain) was profiled in a study of glioma-infiltrating T cells. Study-wide points: Tissue-blood divergence was below expectation in non-neoplastic patients, above in gliomas. Tissue and blood shared very few CDR3 sequences.

V trimming: 4 bases; J trimming: 2 bases; junction bases outside the gene matches: 9. The CDR3 loop spans 18 amino acids. The germline gives CDR1 MNHNS, CDR2 SASEGT. Amplification of TCR alpha and beta CDR3 regions from RNA used iRepertoire nested multiplex PCR. TCRdb passed the multiplex PCR reads through MiXCR, listing each CDR3 protein once. The sample carries approximately 130,000 distinct CDR3 sequences, under 30% recorded once. A word on this clonotype: What it binds is unknown.

The chain employs TRBV6-1 and TRBJ2-1; 12 positions match TRBD2. Input material: glioma tissue, nonneoplastic brain tissue, or PBMCs (not recorded which). This receptor was taken from a human donor with low-grade glioma or glioblastoma, undergoing nonglioma brain surgery, or in good health (not recorded which). CDR3 protein: CASSVNPRLAGAYNEQFF. CDR3 sequence (DNA): TGTGCCAGCAGTGTAAATCCGAGACTAGCGGGGGCCTACAATGAGCAGTTCTTC.